These 19 T cell receptor beta chains were all obtained from the same sample, sequenced in a study of blood T cell repertoires in COVID-19. This table comes from immunoSEQ multiplex PCR, and its TCRdb copy is limited to in-frame clones, with some not included. The data hold around 77,000 clones, with around 93% observed a single time. Sequenced material: peripheral blood. The receptor source for this set is a woman aged 55-75 years with active COVID-19.

The chain has TRBV15 and TRBJ1-5; no reliable D call. The CDR3 sequence is 13 residues long. Germline V gives CDR1 LNHNV, CDR2 YYDKDF (reference sequence). V lost 1 base and J 5 bases, leaving 6 bases between the germline ends. CDR3 DNA: TGTGCCACCAGCAGAGTGGCGGATCAGCCCCAGCATTTT. Its translation is CATSRVADQPQHF.

As DNA, the CDR3 is TGTGCCAGCAGGGCGGGAGTCGGCTACGAGCAGTACTTC. This codes for CASRAGVGYEQYF. V gene TRBV2 combines with J gene TRBJ2-7; 7 bases are a match to TRBD2. This CDR3 has 13 amino acids. The V segment lost 6 bases and the J segment 3 bases; nucleotides outside the gene matches: 5. Germline V gene data show CDR1 as SNHLY and CDR2 as FYNNEI.

The rearrangement uses TRBV2 and TRBJ2-4, with TRBD2 as a possible D gene (5 bases). Germline V CDR1 and CDR2: SNHLY, FYNNEI. The CDR3 contains 15 residues. The V gene lost 6 bases and the J gene lost 0 bases, with 12 bases spanning the gap. DNA of the CDR3: TGTGCCAGCAGCGCCAGCGGTTTAGCCAAAAACATTCAGTACTTC. Its protein product is CASSASGLAKNIQYF.

The genes are TRBV13 and TRBJ2-7; tentatively, D is TRBD1 (6 bases). The germline V gene has CDR1 PRHDT and CDR2 FYEKMQ (reference sequence). Trimming pared 5 bases from V and 3 bases from J, leaving 17 bases between. The CDR3 extends over 15 amino acids. The CDR3 loop is CASSPRSRGGYEQYF. In nucleotides, the CDR3 is TGTGCCAGCAGCCCCAGGTCCCGAGGGGGCTACGAGCAGTACTTC.

J is TRBJ2-6 and V is TRBV5-1; D is unresolved. Germline V gene lookup returns CDR1 SGHRS and CDR2 YFSETQ. The CDR3 is 14 residues long. V dropped 3 bases and J dropped 0 bases, with 4 bases sitting between them. CDR3 bases: TGCGCCAGCAGCTCCCGCTCTGGGGCCAACGTCCTGACTTTC. Encoded protein: CASSSRSGANVLTF.

This clone was counted between two and nine times. The CDR3, as DNA: TGTGCCAGCAGGGGGAGCGGGAAAACCGGGGAGCTGTTTTTT. This gives the protein CASRGSGKTGELFF. V usage is TRBV27 and J usage is TRBJ2-2; 7 positions match TRBD2. CDR3 length equals 14 residues. Unmatched junction bases numbered 6, after V lost 6 bases and J lost 5 bases. Per the germline V gene, CDR1 is MNHEY and CDR2 is SMNVEV (reference sequence).

The rearrangement uses TRBV7-2 and TRBJ2-7; perhaps TRBD1 as D (6 bases). With 5 bases removed from V and 0 bases from J, the gap between germline ends came to 14 bases. CDR1 is SGHTA and CDR2 is FQGNSA in the germline V gene. The length of the CDR3 is 15 residues. CDR3 nucleotides: TGTGCCAGCAGCCCAGACAGGCTCTACTCCTACGAGCAGTACTTC. Translated: CASSPDRLYSYEQYF.

The genes are TRBV28 and TRBJ1-3; D unresolved. Germline-derived CDR1 and CDR2 are MDHEN and SYDVKM. The CDR3 loop spans 12 amino acids. Trimming stripped 5 bases from V and 7 bases from J, with 9 bases between. CDR3 nucleotide sequence: TGTGCCAGCAGTATCAATAGTAACACCATATATTTT. It codes for CASSINSNTIYF.

J is TRBJ2-3 and V is TRBV12-5; 11 bases fit TRBD2. After removal of 1 base from V and 2 bases from J, the junction contained 8 bases not matched to a gene. From germline, CDR1 is LGHNT and CDR2 FRNRAP. The CDR3 extends over 18 amino acids. The CDR3 loop reads CASGLGGQLAGATDTQYF. In nucleotides, the CDR3 is TGTGCTAGTGGTTTGGGAGGACAACTAGCGGGAGCCACAGATACGCAGTATTTT.

The chain uses TRBV19 and TRBJ1-1; possible D gene TRBD1, 6 bases. Germline loops: CDR1 LNHDA, CDR2 SQIVND (reference sequence). The CDR3 has 13 residues. Trimming removed 7 bases from V and 2 bases from J, with 11 bases in between. CDR3 in amino acids: CASIGQLNTEAFF. As DNA, the CDR3 is TGTGCCAGTATCGGACAGCTCAACACTGAAGCTTTCTTT.

The rearrangement links TRBV3-1 (or the pseudogene TRBV3-2) to TRBJ2-1, with TRBD1 matching 9 bases. This CDR3 comprises 16 residues. Germline CDR1 and CDR2: LGHDT and YNNKEL (reference sequence). V was clipped by 8 bases and J by 5 bases; unmatched bases: 13. The CDR3 here is CASATGGLSPNNEQFF. The CDR3 region has the DNA TGTGCCAGCGCAACAGGGGGCTTATCACCTAACAATGAGCAGTTCTTC.

The rearrangement joins TRBV4-1 to TRBJ2-7; TRBD1 aligns across 9 bases. Germline-derived CDR1 and CDR2 are MGHRA and YSYEKL. V lost 4 bases and J lost 2; bases outside the gene matches: 9. The CDR3 consists of 16 residues. CDR3 region: CASSPTPGQGTYEQYF. In DNA form, the CDR3 reads TGCGCCAGCAGCCCTACCCCGGGACAGGGCACCTACGAGCAGTACTTC.

This clone was seen once. This chain joins TRBV3-1 (or the pseudogene TRBV3-2) and TRBJ2-7, with D uncertain. Germline assignment: CDR1 LGHDT and CDR2 YNNKEL (reference sequence). Trimming took off 3 bases at V and 0 bases at J, with 21 bases between the two ends. The CDR3 consists of 18 residues. CDR3 DNA: TGTGCCAGCAGCCACAGACCCGGGTTCTCTCCGGGCTCCTACGAGCAGTACTTC. Encoded protein: CASSHRPGFSPGSYEQYF.

The chain joins TRBV10-1 to TRBJ2-3; TRBD2 aligns across 14 bases. CDR1 WNHNN and CDR2 SYGVQD come from the germline V gene (reference sequence). The CDR3 extends over 16 amino acids. V shed 0 bases, J shed 4 bases, and the junction held 0 bases outside the gene matches. CDR3 protein: CASSESTSGRADTQYF. Here the CDR3 DNA reads TGCGCCAGCAGTGAGTCGACTAGCGGGAGGGCAGATACGCAGTATTTT.

The chain joins TRBV18 to TRBJ2-1, with 8 bases fitting TRBD1. The ends lost 2 bases at V and 4 bases at J; junction bases unmatched: 7. Per germline, CDR1 KGHSH and CDR2 LQKENI. The CDR3 sequence is 16 residues long. CDR3 sequence: CASSPKDRVIYNEQFF. DNA of the CDR3: TGTGCCAGCTCACCAAAGGACAGGGTGATATACAATGAGCAGTTCTTC.

J is TRBJ2-3 and V is TRBV4-1; maybe TRBD2 (6 bases). Trimming took 0 bases from V and 6 from J, leaving 19 bases between them. CDR3 length equals 17 residues. CDR1 and CDR2 from the germline V gene are MGHRA and YSYEKL. The CDR3 reads CASSQDRPGTPRDTQYF. Here the CDR3 DNA reads TGCGCCAGCAGCCAAGATAGGCCCGGGACTCCTAGGGATACGCAGTATTTT.

The V and J genes are TRBV27 and TRBJ2-7, with TRBD1 matching over 8 bases. The V gene's germline CDR1 is MNHEY and CDR2 SMNVEV (reference sequence). CDR3 length equals 16 residues. The trim removed 5 bases at V and 5 bases at J, leaving 14 bases unmatched. The CDR3 nucleotides read TGTGCCAGCAGTATTCGGACAGGGTTTGGGGTAAACGAGCAGTACTTC. Translation: CASSIRTGFGVNEQYF.

The genes are TRBV11-2 and TRBJ1-1; weak D call: TRBD1 (5 bases). Germline lookup yields CDR1 SGHAT and CDR2 FQNNGV. This CDR3 comprises 11 residues. Trimming stripped 3 bases from V and 7 bases from J, with 6 bases between. This chain's CDR3 is CASSLQGEAFF. The CDR3 DNA follows: TGTGCCAGCAGCTTGCAGGGTGAAGCTTTCTTT.

This clone was observed once. The V call is TRBV3-1 (or the pseudogene TRBV3-2), the J call TRBJ2-7; the D is unclear. CDR1 is LGHDT and CDR2 is YNNKEL in the germline V gene (reference sequence). This CDR3 has 12 amino acids. The V and J ends lost 3 bases and 4 bases respectively, with 7 bases between them. CDR3 DNA: TGTGCCAGCAGCCACCAGGAATACGAGCAGTACTTC. It specifies CASSHQEYEQYF.